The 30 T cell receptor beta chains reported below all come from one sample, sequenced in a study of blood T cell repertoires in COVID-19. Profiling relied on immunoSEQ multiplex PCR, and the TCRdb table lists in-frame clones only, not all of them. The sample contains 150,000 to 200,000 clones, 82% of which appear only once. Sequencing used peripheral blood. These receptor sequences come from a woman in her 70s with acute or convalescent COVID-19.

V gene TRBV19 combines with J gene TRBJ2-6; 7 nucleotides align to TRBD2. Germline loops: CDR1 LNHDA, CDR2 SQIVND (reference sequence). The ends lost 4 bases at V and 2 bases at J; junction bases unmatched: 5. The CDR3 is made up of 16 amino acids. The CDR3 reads CASSTPGRAGANVLTF. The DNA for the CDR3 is TGTGCCAGTAGTACCCCGGGGAGGGCTGGGGCCAACGTCCTGACTTTC. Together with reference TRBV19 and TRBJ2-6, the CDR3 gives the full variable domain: DGGITQSPKYLFRKEGQNVTLSCEQNLNHDAMYWYRQDPGQGLRLIYYSQIVNDFQKGDIAEGYSVSREKKESFPLTVTSAQKNPTAFYLCASSTPGRAGANVLTFGAGSRLTVL.

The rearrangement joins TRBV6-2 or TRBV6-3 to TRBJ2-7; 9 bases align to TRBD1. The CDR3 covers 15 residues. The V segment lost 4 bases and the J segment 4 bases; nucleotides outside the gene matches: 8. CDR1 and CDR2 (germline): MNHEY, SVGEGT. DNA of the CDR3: TGTGCCAGCAGTTTAGGCTCCGGGACAGGGTACGAGCAGTACTTC. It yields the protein CASSLGSGTGYEQYF.

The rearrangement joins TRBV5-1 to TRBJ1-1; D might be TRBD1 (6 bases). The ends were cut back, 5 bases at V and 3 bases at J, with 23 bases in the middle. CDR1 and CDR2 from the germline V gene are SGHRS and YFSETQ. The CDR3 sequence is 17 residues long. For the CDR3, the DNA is TGCGCCAGCAGGTATGCGGGGGCAACAGAGTTAGACACTGAAGCTTTCTTT. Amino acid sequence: CASRYAGATELDTEAFF.

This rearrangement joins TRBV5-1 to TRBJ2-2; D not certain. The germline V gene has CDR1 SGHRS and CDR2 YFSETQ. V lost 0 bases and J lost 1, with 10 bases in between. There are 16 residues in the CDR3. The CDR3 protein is CASSLEVAGNTGELFF. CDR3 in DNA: TGCGCCAGCAGCTTGGAGGTGGCAGGGAACACCGGGGAGCTGTTTTTT. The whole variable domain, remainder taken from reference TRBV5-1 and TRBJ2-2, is KAGVTQTPRYLIKTRGQQVTLSCSPISGHRSVSWYQQTPGQGLQFLFEYFSETQRNKGNFPGRFSGRQFSNSRSEMNVSTLELGDSALYLCASSLEVAGNTGELFFGEGSRLTVL.

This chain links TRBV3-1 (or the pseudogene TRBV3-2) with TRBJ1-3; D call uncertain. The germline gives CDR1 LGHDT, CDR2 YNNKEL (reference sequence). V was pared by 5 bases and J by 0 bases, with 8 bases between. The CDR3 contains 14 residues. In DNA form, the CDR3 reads TGTGCCAGCAGCACCGGGATCTCTGGAAACACCATATATTTT. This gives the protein CASSTGISGNTIYF.

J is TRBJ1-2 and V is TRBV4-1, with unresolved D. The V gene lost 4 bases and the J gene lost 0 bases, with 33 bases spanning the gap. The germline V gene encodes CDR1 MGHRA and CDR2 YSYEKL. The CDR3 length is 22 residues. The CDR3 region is CASSPSNYGLSHWVPPNYGYTF. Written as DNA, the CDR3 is TGCGCCAGCAGCCCGAGCAACTACGGACTAAGTCATTGGGTACCTCCTAACTATGGCTACACCTTC.

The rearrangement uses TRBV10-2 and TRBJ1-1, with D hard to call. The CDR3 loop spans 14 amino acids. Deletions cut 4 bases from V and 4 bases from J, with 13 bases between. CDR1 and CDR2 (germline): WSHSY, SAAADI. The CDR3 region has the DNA TGCGCCAGCAGTGGACTAACCTCATCCACTGAAGCTTTCTTT. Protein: CASSGLTSSTEAFF.

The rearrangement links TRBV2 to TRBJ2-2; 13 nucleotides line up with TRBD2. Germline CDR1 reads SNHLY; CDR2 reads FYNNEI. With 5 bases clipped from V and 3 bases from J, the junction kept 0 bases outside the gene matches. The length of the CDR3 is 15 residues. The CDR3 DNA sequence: TGTGCCAGCAGTACTAGCGGGAGGGACACCGGGGAGCTGTTTTTT. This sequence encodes CASSTSGRDTGELFF.

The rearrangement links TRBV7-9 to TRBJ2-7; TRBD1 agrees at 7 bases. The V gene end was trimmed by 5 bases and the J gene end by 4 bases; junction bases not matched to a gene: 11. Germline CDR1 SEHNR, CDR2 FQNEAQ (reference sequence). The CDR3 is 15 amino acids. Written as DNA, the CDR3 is TGTGCCAGCAGCCCTCGAGGGACAGAATTATACGAGCAGTACTTC. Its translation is CASSPRGTELYEQYF.

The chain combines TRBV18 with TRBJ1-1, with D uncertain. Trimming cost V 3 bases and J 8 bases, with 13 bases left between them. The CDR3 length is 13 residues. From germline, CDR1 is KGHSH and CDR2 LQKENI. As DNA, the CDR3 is TGTGCCAGCTCACCCACAGTACAGAGCGAAGCTTTCTTT. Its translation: CASSPTVQSEAFF.

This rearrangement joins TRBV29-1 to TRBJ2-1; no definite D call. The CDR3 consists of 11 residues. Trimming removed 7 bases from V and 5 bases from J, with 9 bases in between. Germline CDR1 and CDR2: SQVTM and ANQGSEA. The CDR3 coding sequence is TGCAGCGGGGGTCAGGACAATGAGCAGTTCTTC. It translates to CSGGQDNEQFF.

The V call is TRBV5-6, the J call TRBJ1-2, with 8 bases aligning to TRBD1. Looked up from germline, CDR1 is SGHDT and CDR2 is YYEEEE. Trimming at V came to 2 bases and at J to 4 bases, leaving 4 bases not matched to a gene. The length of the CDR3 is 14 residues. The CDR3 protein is CASSFTRGRYGYTF. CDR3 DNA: TGTGCCAGCAGCTTCACCAGGGGGCGCTATGGCTACACCTTC.

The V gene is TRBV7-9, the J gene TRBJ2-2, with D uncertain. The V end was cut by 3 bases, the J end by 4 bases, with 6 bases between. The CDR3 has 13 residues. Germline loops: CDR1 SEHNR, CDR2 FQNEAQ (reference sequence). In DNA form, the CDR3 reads TGTGCCAGCAGCTTCGACTTCACCGGGGAGCTGTTTTTT. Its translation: CASSFDFTGELFF.

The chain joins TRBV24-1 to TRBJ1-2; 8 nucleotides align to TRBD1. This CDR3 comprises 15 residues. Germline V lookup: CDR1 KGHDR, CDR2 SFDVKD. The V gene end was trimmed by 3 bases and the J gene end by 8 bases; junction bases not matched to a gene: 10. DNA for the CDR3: TGTGCCACCAGTGATGGGCCCGGGACAGGTGGCGGCTACACCTTC. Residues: CATSDGPGTGGGYTF.

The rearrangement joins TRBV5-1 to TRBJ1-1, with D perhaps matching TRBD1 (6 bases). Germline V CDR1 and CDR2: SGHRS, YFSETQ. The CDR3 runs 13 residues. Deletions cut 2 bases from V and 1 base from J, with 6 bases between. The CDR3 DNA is TGCGCCAGCAGCTTACAGGGGAACACTGAAGCTTTCTTT. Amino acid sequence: CASSLQGNTEAFF.

The CDR3 sequence: CATPPGQGKGDEQYF. CDR3 DNA sequence: TGCGCCACCCCCCCGGGACAGGGGAAGGGGGACGAGCAGTACTTC. The chain uses TRBV23-1 and TRBJ2-7, with TRBD1 matching 10 bases. TRBV23-1 is marked as an open reading frame, function uncertain. Trimming removed 10 bases from V and 5 bases from J; junction bases left unmatched: 14. This CDR3 contains 15 residues.

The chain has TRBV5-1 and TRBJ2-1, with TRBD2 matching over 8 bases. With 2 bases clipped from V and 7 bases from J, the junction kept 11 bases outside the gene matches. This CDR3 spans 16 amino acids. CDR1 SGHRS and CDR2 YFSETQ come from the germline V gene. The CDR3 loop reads CASSLGRGATTNEQFF. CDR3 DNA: TGCGCCAGCAGCTTAGGGCGGGGGGCCACTACGAATGAGCAGTTCTTC.

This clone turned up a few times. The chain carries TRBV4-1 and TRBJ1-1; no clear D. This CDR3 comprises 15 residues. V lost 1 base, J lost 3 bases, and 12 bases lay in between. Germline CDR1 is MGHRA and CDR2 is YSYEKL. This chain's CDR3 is CASSQGPAGDTEAFF. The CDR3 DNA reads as TGCGCCAGCAGCCAAGGTCCGGCCGGGGACACTGAAGCTTTCTTT.

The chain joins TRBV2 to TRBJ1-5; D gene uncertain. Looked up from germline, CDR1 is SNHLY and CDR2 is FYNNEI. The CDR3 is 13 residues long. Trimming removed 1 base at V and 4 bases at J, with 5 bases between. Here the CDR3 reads CASSEGANQPQHF. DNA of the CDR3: TGTGCCAGCAGTGAAGGGGCAAATCAGCCCCAGCATTTT.

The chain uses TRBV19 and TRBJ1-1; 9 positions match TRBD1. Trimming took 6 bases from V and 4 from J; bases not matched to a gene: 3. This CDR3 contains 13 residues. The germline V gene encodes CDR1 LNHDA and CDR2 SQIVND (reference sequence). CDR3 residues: CASSRQGGTEAFF. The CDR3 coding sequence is TGTGCCAGTAGCCGACAGGGGGGCACTGAAGCTTTCTTT.

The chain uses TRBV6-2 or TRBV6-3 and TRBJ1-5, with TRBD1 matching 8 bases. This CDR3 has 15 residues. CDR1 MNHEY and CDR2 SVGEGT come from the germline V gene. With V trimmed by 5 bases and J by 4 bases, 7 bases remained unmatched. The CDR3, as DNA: TGTGCCAGCAGTACGGACAGGGTCGGGAATCAGCCCCAGCATTTT. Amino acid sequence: CASSTDRVGNQPQHF.

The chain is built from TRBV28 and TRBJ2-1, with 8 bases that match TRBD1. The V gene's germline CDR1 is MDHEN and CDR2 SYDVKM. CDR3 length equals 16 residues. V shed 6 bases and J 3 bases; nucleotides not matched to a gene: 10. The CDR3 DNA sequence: TGTGCCAGCAGACCCGACAGGGGTTTGGGCTACAATGAGCAGTTCTTC. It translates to CASRPDRGLGYNEQFF.

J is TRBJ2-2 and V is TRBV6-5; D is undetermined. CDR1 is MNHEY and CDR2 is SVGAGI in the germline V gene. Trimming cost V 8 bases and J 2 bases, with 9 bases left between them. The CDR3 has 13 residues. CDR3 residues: CASPSGNTGELFF. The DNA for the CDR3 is TGTGCCAGCCCCTCCGGTAACACCGGGGAGCTGTTTTTT.

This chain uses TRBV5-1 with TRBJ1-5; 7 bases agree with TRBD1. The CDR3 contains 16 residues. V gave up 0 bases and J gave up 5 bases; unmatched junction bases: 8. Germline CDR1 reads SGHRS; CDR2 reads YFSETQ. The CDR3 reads CASSLGPTGLDQPQHF. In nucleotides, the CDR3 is TGCGCCAGCAGCTTGGGGCCGACAGGGTTGGATCAGCCCCAGCATTTT.

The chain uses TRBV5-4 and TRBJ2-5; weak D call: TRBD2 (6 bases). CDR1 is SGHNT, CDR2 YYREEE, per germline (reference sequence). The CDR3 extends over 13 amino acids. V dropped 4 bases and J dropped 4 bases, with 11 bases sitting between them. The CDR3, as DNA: TGTGCCAGCAGCCCCAACGGGAGAGAGACCCAGTACTTC. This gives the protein CASSPNGRETQYF.

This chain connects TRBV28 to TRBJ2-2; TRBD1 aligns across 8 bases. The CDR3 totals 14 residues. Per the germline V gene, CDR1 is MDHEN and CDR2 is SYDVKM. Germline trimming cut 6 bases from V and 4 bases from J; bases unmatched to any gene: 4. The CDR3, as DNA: TGTGCCAGCAGCAACAGGGGGGCCACCGGGGAGCTGTTTTTT. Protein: CASSNRGATGELFF. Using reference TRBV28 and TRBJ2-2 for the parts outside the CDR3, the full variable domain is DVKVTQSSRYLVKRTGEKVFLECVQDMDHENMFWYRQDPGLGLRLIYFSYDVKMKEKGDIPEGYSVSREKKERFSLILESASTNQTSMYLCASSNRGATGELFFGEGSRLTVL.

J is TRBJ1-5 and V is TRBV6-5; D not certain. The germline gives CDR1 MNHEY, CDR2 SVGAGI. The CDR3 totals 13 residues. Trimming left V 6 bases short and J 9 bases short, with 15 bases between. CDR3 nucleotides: TGTGCCAGCAGCGGGCGGGCAGGTAGGCCCCAGCATTTT. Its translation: CASSGRAGRPQHF.

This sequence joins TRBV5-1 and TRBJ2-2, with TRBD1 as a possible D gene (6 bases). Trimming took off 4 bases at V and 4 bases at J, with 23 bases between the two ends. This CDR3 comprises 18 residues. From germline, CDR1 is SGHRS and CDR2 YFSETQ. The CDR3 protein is CASSLRVLGDTFTGELFF. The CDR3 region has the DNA TGCGCCAGCAGCCTCCGAGTCTTAGGGGACACCTTCACCGGGGAGCTGTTTTTT.

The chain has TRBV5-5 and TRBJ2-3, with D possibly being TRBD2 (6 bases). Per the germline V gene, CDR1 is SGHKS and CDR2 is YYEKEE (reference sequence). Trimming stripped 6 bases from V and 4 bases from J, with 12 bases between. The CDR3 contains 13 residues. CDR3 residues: CASIRGTADTQYF. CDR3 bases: TGTGCCAGCATTCGGGGGACTGCAGATACGCAGTATTTT.

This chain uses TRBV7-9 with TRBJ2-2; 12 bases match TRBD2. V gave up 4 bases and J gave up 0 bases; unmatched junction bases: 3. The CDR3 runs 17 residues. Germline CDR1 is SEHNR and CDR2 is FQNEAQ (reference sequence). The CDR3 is CASSSLAGGPNTGELFF. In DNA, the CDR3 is TGTGCCAGCAGCTCCCTAGCGGGGGGGCCGAACACCGGGGAGCTGTTTTTT.